These 2 T cell receptor beta chains originate from one sample sequenced in a study of technical replicates of blood from a handful of donors (dated by TCRdb to 2015 to 2018). The library was obtained by the immunoSEQ multiplex PCR assay. TCRdb obtained this table from immuneACCESS and retained in-frame rearrangements with V and J assigned. These tables miss some clones; where compared with another copy, unresolved V genes account for less than half of the shortfall, and the remainder is unexplained. Here the sample has some 70,000 clones; roughly 90% occur a single time. The ten largest clones capture 4% to 5% of the sample. Sequencing used PBMCs. The source of these receptors is a human donor in good health. Some clones in this sample may be carry-over from other donors' samples.

The chain's CDR3 is CASSVLPGGTQDTQYF. The DNA of the CDR3 is TGTGCCAGCAGCGTACTCCCGGGGGGTACACAGGATACGCAGTATTTT. The chain recombines TRBV9 with TRBJ2-3, with 7 bases aligning to TRBD2. CDR3 length equals 16 residues. With V trimmed by 1 base and J by 6 bases, 11 bases remained unmatched. In germline, CDR1 is SGDLS, CDR2 YYNGEE.

The chain couples TRBV6-5 to TRBJ1-2; D is uncertain. In germline, CDR1 is MNHEY, CDR2 SVGAGI. The CDR3 has 12 amino acids. Trimming removed 6 bases at V and 4 bases at J, with 9 bases between. CDR3 DNA sequence: TGTGCCAGCAGCTTGGTCGGCTATGGCTACACCTTC. Amino acid sequence: CASSLVGYGYTF.